Sequencing of this TCR beta chain was carried out in a study of cytomegalovirus exposure and HLA in healthy donors (dated by TCRdb to 2016 to 2017). Background for the entire study: According to an earlier analysis of a few hundred of the donors, about 190 million T cells yielded 100 million or so unique TCR beta sequences and about 300 Gb of sequence data. An early release covering roughly 580 HLA-typed donors comprised roughly 300 gigabases of sequencing data and around 80 million unique TCR sequences. Of the approximately 400 genotyped donors, 81% fell in the genetic ancestry cluster associated with self-reported Caucasian donors. The study aimed to test whether signatures of past pathogen exposure could be identified by cataloging public T cell receptors. The study used immunosequencing to profile the T cell repertoires of about 670 subjects and linked those repertoires to cytomegalovirus serostatus. In addition to the first cohort of 650 to 800 subjects, a separate validation cohort of 130 or so different subjects was used. To predict cytomegalovirus infection status, the study brought together high-throughput TCR immunosequencing, statistical association of individual TCRs with disease status, and machine learning. In a later analysis, previously published TCR beta repertoires from several hundred donors were re-analyzed and high-resolution HLA genotyping was added so that TCR occurrence patterns could be studied. Rather than using new phenotypic data, the later analysis identified candidate immune exposures from TCR beta sequences and from how often those sequences occurred across donors. An earlier analysis of 500 to 750 of the donors applied high-throughput TCR beta sequencing to assess whether each TCR beta V gene segment acted as functional or pseudogenic. Donor age, sex, ethnicity and CMV serostatus were collected together with the repertoire data. A later genetic analysis used genome-wide SNP genotypes for about 65% of the roughly 670 donors, treating that subset as a discovery cohort. All discovery cohort repertoires had been generated using a single sequencing platform. Class I and class II HLA loci were covered by the typing at four-digit resolution. The number of typed donors differed by locus: about 620-640 for A, B, C, DRB1 and DQB1; 522 for DQA1; some 590 for DPA1; and around 490 for DPB1. About 5 DR-DQ haplotypes were handled as single units for association and clustering, since linkage in the cohort was strong. Across around 400 genotyped donors of the cohort, an average of about 250,000 unique TCR beta nucleotide sequences per donor were sequenced, and roughly 17% of those sequences were non-productive. Paper-wide results and their limitations: A later analysis found that most CMV-associated TCR beta chains appeared HLA-restricted, with HLA associations seemingly driven largely by CMV exposure. A few of the identified cytomegalovirus-associated TCR beta chains were confirmed in vitro to be specific for cytomegalovirus antigens. In a later analysis, HLA-associated TCR beta chains showed more clonal expansion and lower generation probabilities than non-associated chains that were equally common. At a false discovery rate of 0.05, a later analysis linked 15,000 to 20,000 TCR beta sequences to specific HLA alleles. A further reported finding was that TCR beta sequences accurately predicted the HLA-A and HLA-B alleles for most subjects in the first cohort. Because HLA typing was missing for some donors at each locus, association tests included only the typed subset. The classifier was reported to diagnose cytomegalovirus status with high specificity and sensitivity in both the original cohort and the validation cohort. Across donors, most TCR sequences were observed very rarely, whereas some public TCRs were present in many individuals. Strong co-occurrence of HLA alleles, especially DR and DQ, made assigning TCR associations to individual alleles difficult. Several of the top co-occurrence clusters appeared to be linked to parvovirus B19, influenza, CMV and Epstein-Barr virus, according to a later analysis. The earlier analysis of some 560 of the donors excluded some 15 rarely observed V segments, including chromosome 9 orphons, because counts were too low. It was suggested by the authors that the approach could potentially be generalized to other disease states and immunological phenotypes. An earlier analysis of around 500 of the donors showed that most TCR beta V segments appeared in productive rearrangements either about 90% or about 30% of the time, which broadly matched IMGT annotations. Sequencing depth was assumed to be roughly uniform across donors in the presence/absence analyses, though that assumption may not hold. Correlated functional status among segregating V segments might be attributable to linkage disequilibrium, but an unknown experimental factor could not be ruled out. In a later analysis, the rate of TCR association differed among HLA loci, with DRB1 alleles having the most associated TCRs and HLA-C alleles having the fewest. For the cohort, immune exposure information was limited to CMV serostatus. According to a later genetic analysis, donors in an Asian-associated ancestry cluster had fewer N-insertions in productive TCRs than the roughly 700-donor mean. In a later genetic analysis, a missense DCLRE1C variant was associated with V-gene and J-gene trimming of TCR beta chains, and the association was replicated in an independent cohort. A cluster of highly shared sequence variants was judged likely to be a technical artifact of the sequencing pipeline. The study listed approximately 160 TCR beta chains as associated with cytomegalovirus. This cohort had only TCR beta chains sequenced, and the lack of alpha or paired-chain data limited which features could be detected.

The cohort consisted of approximately 670 healthy bone marrow donors. At the time of sampling, every cohort member was nominally healthy, though immune exposures that went unrecorded were likely present. The donor was CMV seronegative and belonged to the group of 380 or so seronegative cohort members. A peripheral blood sample was collected from each donor, and TCR beta sequencing was performed on peripheral blood mononuclear cells. Genomic DNA was extracted from the blood cell samples with the Qiagen DNeasy Blood Extraction Kit. There are a few counts of this clone. Its antigen is unknown. The record has no base qualities; no much larger clone is one base away. Libraries were constructed by the immunoSEQ multiplex PCR assay. For the multiplex PCR, a mixture combining 60 forward primers for TCR Vbeta segments and 13 reverse primers for TCR Jbeta segments was used. The CDR3 region of rearranged TCR beta genes was amplified from genomic DNA by a multiplex PCR assay. The Illumina HiSeq System was used to sequence the amplified TCR beta libraries as 87-base-pair reads. Regarding the original processing steps: A later analysis tallied tens of millions of unique TCR beta chains across the 700 or so repertoires, and about 12 million of those chains were shared by two or more donors. Raw reads were error-corrected and collapsed into unique sequences with a nearest-neighbor algorithm that merged closely related sequences to remove PCR and sequencing errors. Alignment of CDR3 sequences to IMGT reference sequences was used to assign V, D and J gene segments. For a sequence to be retained, a match of at least six nucleotides was required to both a V gene segment and a J gene segment. Rearrangements were classified as productive when the CDR3 lacked stop codons and remained in frame with V and J, and all other rearrangements were classified as non-productive. Following IMGT convention, CDR3 was defined as the stretch from the second conserved V-encoded cysteine to the conserved J-encoded phenylalanine. The earlier analysis of a few hundred of the donors excluded any sequence lacking an unambiguous match to a single V gene segment. In an earlier analysis of about 590 of the donors, a V segment was called functional when productive rearrangements were above 56.7%, and segregating when the standard deviation between donors exceeded 5%. To diagnose cytomegalovirus status from the catalog of TCR beta chain sequences, a statistical classification framework was built. In a later analysis, V and J genes were assigned by comparing TCR nucleotide sequences against IMGT/GENE-DB human TR gene sequences. Using the TCRdist pipeline, a later analysis assigned CDR3 sequences along with most-parsimonious VDJ recombination scenarios. In a later analysis, each TCR beta chain was defined by its CDR3 amino acid sequence together with its V-gene family, and reads lacking a unique V-gene family were excluded. In a later analysis, 450 to 600 highly shared, low-generation-probability nucleotide sequences were removed to address suspected cross-contamination and a sequencing artifact. In a later analysis, a clonal expansion index was calculated for each public chain from normalized within-repertoire ranks of inferred template counts. In a later analysis, generation probabilities were computed with a VDJ recombination model fitted to out-of-frame rearrangements, and the resulting probabilities were checked against IGoR. In a later analysis, TCR-TCR, TCR-HLA and TCR-CMV co-occurrence was scored with hypergeometric tests, and a repertoire-size bias correction was applied to TCR pairs. To estimate false discovery rates, a later analysis permuted the HLA or CMV assignments 20 times. In a later analysis, co-occurring TCRs were grouped using DBSCAN, with TCRdist sequence similarity added in when clustering inside HLA-allele-positive subsets. For co-occurrence clustering, repertoires with fewer than 30,000 or more than 120,000 public chains were excluded, along with 5 or 6 repertoires with anomalous nucleotide sharing. Imported from immuneACCESS, the table was reduced by TCRdb to in-frame sequences with V and J called. These copies leave out some clones; in studies compared against another copy, an unresolved V gene accounts for under half, and the cause of the remainder is not known. Clonal size and the V and J genes are those of that table, whereas D and trimming came from the DNA. The sample includes tens of thousands of clones, with 7.5% to 8.5% observed a single time. The top ten clones comprise approximately 2.5% of the sample.

The clonotype was recovered from a middle-aged man in good health and CMV-seronegative. Sequencing was done on a sample of PBMCs.

Here the CDR3 is given as CASSLGLADEETQYF. The DNA reads TGTGCCAGCAGCTTGGGACTAGCGGACGAAGAGACCCAGTACTTC. The V and J segments used are TRBV5-4 and TRBJ2-5; 9 junctional bases match TRBD2. The CDR3 goes from the cysteine to the phenylalanine over 15 residues. Just CDR3 DNA is preserved here, 45 bases in frame from base 1. The V end gives up 0 bases and the J end 3 bases, leaving 3 bases in the junction not matched to a gene. The germline V gene (reference sequence) supplies CDR1 SGHNT and CDR2 YYREEE.